A selection of T cell receptor beta chains follows, all from one sample in a study of tumor and adjacent non-tumor tissue in lung cancer. TCRdb passed the multiplex PCR reads through MiXCR, listing each CDR3 protein once. The table records 110,000 or so distinct CDR3 sequences, 60% to 70% of them present only once. Sample: distant non-tumor lung tissue. Source of these receptors: a man aged 60 to 69 with non-small cell lung cancer. The CDR3 runs from the conserved cysteine through the conserved F or W. A D gene is named only where the DNA matches it firmly. Size is omitted from some rows. Given values are once, few, many or a class for expanded clones.

size	V	D	J	CDR3	DNA
many	TRBV5-1	TRBD1	TRBJ2-7	CASSWTGFEQYF	TGCGCCAGCAGCTGGACAGGTTTCGAGCAGTACTTC
many	TRBV12-3/TRBV12-4	-	TRBJ2-7	CASSRDPKTYEQYF	TGTGCCAGCAGTCGGGACCCAAAAACCTACGAGCAGTACTTC
-	TRBV11-3	TRBD2	TRBJ2-7	CAGRSSSGSSYEQYF	TGTGCCGGTAGGAGCTCTAGCGGGAGCTCCTACGAGCAGTACTTC
-	TRBV2	-	TRBJ1-4	CASNRRQTTNEKLFF	TGTGCCAGCAACCGAAGACAGACAACTAATGAAAAACTGTTTTTT
many	TRBV5-1	-	TRBJ2-3	CASSLDGTYTDTQYF	TGCGCCAGCAGCTTGGACGGAACCTACACAGATACGCAGTATTTT
many	TRBV7-9	-	TRBJ2-5	CASSLGAETQYF	TGTGCCAGCAGCTTGGGGGCGGAGACCCAGTACTTC
-	TRBV6-6	-	TRBJ1-1	CTSNNRGEGTEAFF	TGTACCAGCAACAATAGGGGCGAGGGTACTGAAGCTTTCTTT
-	TRBV29-1	-	TRBJ2-1	CSVDLGVSYYGQFF	TGCAGCGTTGATTTAGGAGTTAGCTACTATGGGCAGTTCTTC
-	TRBV6-1	TRBD1	TRBJ1-2	CASTRDRSPVYYGYTF	TGTGCCAGCACCAGGGACAGGAGTCCCGTCTACTATGGCTATACCTTC
-	TRBV11-2	TRBD2	TRBJ2-1	CASRTRGTSGSGPGGNEQFF	TGTGCCAGCAGAACAAGAGGGACTAGCGGGTCGGGTCCCGGTGGAAATGAGCAGTTCTTC
-	TRBV4-3	-	TRBJ2-7	CANSLDQAIGSYEQYF	TGCGCCAACAGCCTAGATCAGGCTATCGGGAGTTACGAGCAGTACTTC
many	TRBV6-6	-	TRBJ2-1	CASSYSPHSNEQFF	TGTGCCAGCAGTTACTCGCCCCATTCCAATGAGCAGTTCTTC
-	TRBV11-2	TRBD2	TRBJ2-2	CARNSGLAGVTNTGQLFF	TGTGCCAGGAACTCGGGACTAGCGGGAGTGACGAACACCGGGCAGCTGTTTTTT
once	TRBV12-3/TRBV12-4	-	TRBJ1-2	CASSSGGSGYTF	TGTGCCAGCAGTTCCGGAGGGAGCGGCTACACCTTC
many	TRBV6-2/TRBV6-3	-	TRBJ1-1	CASSYSSGTQAFF	TGTGCCAGCAGTTACTCGAGCGGGACTCAAGCTTTCTTT
-	TRBV30	-	TRBJ2-7	CAWIPFRGAYDQYF	TGTGCCTGGATCCCATTTCGGGGAGCCTACGACCAGTACTTC
many	TRBV20-1	TRBD1	TRBJ1-3	CSALPGTGPGNTIYF	TGCAGTGCTTTACCCGGGACAGGGCCTGGAAACACCATATATTTT
many	TRBV20-1	TRBD1	TRBJ1-5	CSAPTGRGQPQHF	TGCAGTGCTCCGACAGGGAGAGGGCAGCCCCAGCATTTT
many	TRBV2	-	TRBJ1-2	CASSPGPTYGYTF	TGTGCCAGCAGCCCGGGTCCTACCTATGGCTACACCTTC
many	TRBV5-1	-	TRBJ2-1	CASSLTDNEQFF	TGCGCCAGCAGCTTGACAGACAATGAGCAGTTCTTC
-	TRBV29-1	-	TRBJ2-2	CGVLDSVTGELFF	TGCGGCGTACTTGATAGCGTTACCGGGGAGCTGTTTTTT
-	TRBV11-2	TRBD1	TRBJ2-5	CASSLVGAGGSETQYF	TGTGCCAGCAGCTTAGTAGGGGCAGGGGGCTCGGAGACCCAGTACTTC
-	TRBV12-3/TRBV12-4	TRBD1	TRBJ1-2	CATSTQTGVGDYTF	TGTGCCACCAGTACCCAGACAGGGGTGGGTGACTACACCTTC
-	TRBV12-3/TRBV12-4	-	TRBJ2-7	CASSFHRVVQYF	TGTGCCAGCAGTTTTCATAGGGTTGTGCAGTACTTC
-	TRBV28	TRBD1	TRBJ1-6	CAIKGGQGYSALHF	TGTGCCATCAAGGGGGGACAGGGGTATTCAGCCCTCCACTTT
-	TRBV11-2	-	TRBJ2-3	CASSLGGQDTQYF	TGTGCCAGCAGCTTAGGTGGGCAAGATACGCAGTATTTT
-	TRBV28	TRBD2	TRBJ2-7	CASNPTSGGSYEQYF	TGTGCCAGCAATCCTACTAGCGGAGGTTCCTACGAGCAGTACTTC
-	TRBV11-1	-	TRBJ1-1	CAISSPPWAEAFF	TGTGCCATCAGCTCGCCACCATGGGCTGAAGCTTTCTTT
few	TRBV20-1	-	TRBJ1-5	CSASRGPNQPQHF	TGCAGTGCTAGCAGGGGACCGAATCAGCCCCAGCATTTT
-	TRBV29-1	-	TRBJ2-1	CSVEPHVPGEQFF	TGCAGCGTTGAGCCCCATGTTCCCGGTGAGCAGTTTTTC
once	TRBV6-5	TRBD2	TRBJ2-1	CTSSLLAGTYNEQVF	TGTACCAGCAGTTTATTAGCGGGAACCTACAATGAGCAGGTCTTC
-	TRBV29-1	TRBD1	TRBJ1-5	CSKGQINQPQHF	TGCAGCAAGGGACAGATCAATCAGCCCCAGCATTTT
-	TRBV6-1	-	TRBJ1-5	CASSEEVGGWGNQRQHF	TGTGCCAGCAGTGAAGAGGTAGGGGGTTGGGGCAATCAGCGCCAGCATTTT
many	TRBV28	-	TRBJ2-5	CASSSWGPQETQYF	TGTGCCAGCTCTAGCTGGGGGCCCCAAGAGACCCAGTACTTC
-	TRBV7-9	TRBD2	TRBJ2-3	CVSFSSGPTDTQYF	TGCGTCAGCTTTTCTAGCGGTCCCACAGATACGCAGTACTTT
-	TRBV28	-	TRBJ1-1	CASSGSMNTEASF	TGTGCCAGCAGCGGTAGTATGAACACTGAAGCTTCCTTT